This is a list of T cell receptor beta chains from one sample in a study of naive and memory T cell subsets. Using its own MiXCR run on the UMI-ligation and nested PCR reads, TCRdb lists one record per CDR3 protein. The sample consists of 29,000 or so distinct CDR3 sequences, about 10% of them appearing once. Sequencing input: effector memory CD4+ T cells from blood. These receptors were obtained from a human donor in good health. Each CDR3 is given with its conserved first and last residue. A D gene is named only where the DNA matches it firmly. Some rows mark clone size as missing; the rest say once, few, many or name a class of expanded clone.

j_gene: TRBJ2-3; abundance: .; d_gene: TRBD2; v_gene: TRBV7-3; CDR3aa: CASTDLAGGHADTQYF; CDR3nt: TGTGCCAGCACGGACTTAGCGGGGGGGCACGCAGATACGCAGTATTTT
j_gene: TRBJ1-2; abundance: many; d_gene: .; v_gene: TRBV28; CDR3aa: CASSVSGNHYGYTF; CDR3nt: TGTGCCAGCAGTGTATCAGGGAACCACTATGGCTACACCTTC
j_gene: TRBJ1-2; abundance: few; d_gene: .; v_gene: TRBV30; CDR3aa: CAYGRDRPYGYTF; CDR3nt: TGTGCCTACGGCCGTGACAGGCCTTATGGCTACACCTTC
j_gene: TRBJ1-5; abundance: medium-sized; d_gene: .; v_gene: TRBV20-1; CDR3aa: CSARDRGFNQPQHF; CDR3nt: TGCAGTGCTAGAGATCGGGGGTTCAATCAGCCCCAGCATTTT
j_gene: TRBJ1-2; abundance: few; d_gene: .; v_gene: TRBV7-2; CDR3aa: CASSPENPLGYGYTF; CDR3nt: TGTGCCAGCAGCCCCGAAAACCCTCTTGGCTATGGCTACACCTTC
j_gene: TRBJ1-1; abundance: .; d_gene: .; v_gene: TRBV29-1; CDR3aa: CSVELQSNTEAFF; CDR3nt: TGCAGCGTTGAACTGCAGTCGAACACTGAAGCTTTCTTT
j_gene: TRBJ2-5; abundance: many; d_gene: .; v_gene: TRBV6-2/TRBV6-3; CDR3aa: CASSAHTRGVETQYF; CDR3nt: TGTGCCAGCAGTGCCCACACTAGAGGTGTTGAGACCCAGTACTTC
j_gene: TRBJ2-6; abundance: .; d_gene: .; v_gene: TRBV7-8; CDR3aa: CASSLVGFGANVLTF; CDR3nt: TGTGCCAGCAGCTTAGTGGGTTTTGGGGCCAACGTCCTGACTTTC
j_gene: TRBJ1-1; abundance: .; d_gene: .; v_gene: TRBV5-1; CDR3aa: CASSQRRELGAFF; CDR3nt: TGCGCCAGCAGCCAACGGCGGGAGCTGGGCGCTTTCTTT
j_gene: TRBJ1-1; abundance: many; d_gene: .; v_gene: TRBV18; CDR3aa: CASSPSRGEGGEAFF; CDR3nt: TGTGCCAGCTCACCGAGTAGGGGTGAGGGAGGTGAAGCTTTCTTT
j_gene: TRBJ2-2; abundance: .; d_gene: TRBD2; v_gene: TRBV7-2; CDR3aa: CASSFAGTSGGNTGELFF; CDR3nt: TGTGCCAGCAGCTTCGCCGGGACTAGCGGGGGGAACACCGGGGAGCTGTTTTTT
j_gene: TRBJ2-1; abundance: few; d_gene: TRBD2; v_gene: TRBV7-3; CDR3aa: CASSLGLGNEQFF; CDR3nt: TGTGCCAGCAGCTTAGGACTAGGGAATGAGCAGTTCTTC
j_gene: TRBJ1-1; abundance: medium-sized; d_gene: .; v_gene: TRBV7-9; CDR3aa: CAGVPVPNTEAFF; CDR3nt: TGTGCCGGTGTGCCGGTGCCGAACACTGAAGCTTTCTTT
j_gene: TRBJ2-7; abundance: few; d_gene: TRBD2; v_gene: TRBV6-1; CDR3aa: CASSVLAGSQQYF; CDR3nt: TGTGCCAGCAGTGTCTTAGCGGGATCTCAGCAGTACTTC
j_gene: TRBJ1-1; abundance: many; d_gene: .; v_gene: TRBV20-1; CDR3aa: CSARDFALGAFF; CDR3nt: TGCAGTGCTAGGGATTTCGCTTTGGGGGCTTTCTTT
j_gene: TRBJ2-3; abundance: many; d_gene: TRBD2; v_gene: TRBV7-2; CDR3aa: CASSLGLADTQYF; CDR3nt: TGTGCCAGCAGCTTAGGACTAGCGGATACGCAGTATTTT
j_gene: TRBJ1-5; abundance: .; d_gene: .; v_gene: TRBV20-1; CDR3aa: CSARDGQGGSNQPQHF; CDR3nt: TGCAGTGCTAGAGATGGGCAGGGCGGAAGCAATCAGCCCCAGCATTTT
j_gene: TRBJ2-7; abundance: .; d_gene: .; v_gene: TRBV12-3/TRBV12-4; CDR3aa: CASSHRQRSYEQYF; CDR3nt: TGTGCCAGCAGCCATAGACAGAGATCCTACGAGCAGTACTTC
j_gene: TRBJ1-5; abundance: few; d_gene: .; v_gene: TRBV28; CDR3aa: CASRGPYNQPQHF; CDR3nt: TGTGCCAGCAGGGGACCCTACAATCAGCCCCAGCATTTT
j_gene: TRBJ1-6; abundance: .; d_gene: .; v_gene: TRBV6-2/TRBV6-3; CDR3aa: CASSPRGSYNSPLHF; CDR3nt: TGTGCCAGCAGCCCAAGGGGAAGCTATAATTCACCCCTCCACTTT
j_gene: TRBJ2-2; abundance: once; d_gene: TRBD1; v_gene: TRBV24-1; CDR3aa: CATSDPGTGYFGELFF; CDR3nt: TGTGCCACCAGTGACCCCGGGACAGGGTATTTCGGGGAGCTGTTTTTT
j_gene: TRBJ2-2; abundance: many; d_gene: .; v_gene: TRBV25-1; CDR3aa: CASSEYRGSGELFF; CDR3nt: TGTGCCAGCAGTGAATATCGGGGGTCCGGGGAGCTGTTTTTT
j_gene: TRBJ1-5; abundance: few; d_gene: TRBD1; v_gene: TRBV4-3; CDR3aa: CASSLSRQGNQPQHF; CDR3nt: TGCGCCAGCAGCCTCTCCCGACAGGGGAATCAGCCCCAGCATTTT
j_gene: TRBJ2-1; abundance: few; d_gene: TRBD1; v_gene: TRBV24-1; CDR3aa: CATSDTGTGDEQFF; CDR3nt: TGTGCCACCAGTGACACCGGGACAGGGGATGAGCAGTTCTTC
j_gene: TRBJ2-7; abundance: many; d_gene: .; v_gene: TRBV20-1; CDR3aa: CSALDSNSYEQYF; CDR3nt: TGCAGTGCTCTTGACAGCAACTCCTACGAGCAGTACTTC
j_gene: TRBJ2-6; abundance: few; d_gene: .; v_gene: TRBV6-2/TRBV6-3; CDR3aa: CASSYFSRGAGANVLTF; CDR3nt: TGTGCCAGCAGTTACTTTTCCCGAGGGGCCGGGGCCAACGTCCTGACTTTC
j_gene: TRBJ1-1; abundance: .; d_gene: TRBD1; v_gene: TRBV14; CDR3aa: CASSQVDRVFEAFF; CDR3nt: TGTGCCAGCAGCCAAGTCGACAGGGTGTTTGAAGCTTTCTTT
j_gene: TRBJ2-7; abundance: few; d_gene: TRBD1; v_gene: TRBV10-3; CDR3aa: CAISDSGTGGREQYF; CDR3nt: TGTGCCATCAGTGATTCCGGGACAGGGGGAAGGGAGCAGTACTTC
j_gene: TRBJ2-7; abundance: .; d_gene: .; v_gene: TRBV27; CDR3aa: CASSLSQNSYEQYF; CDR3nt: TGTGCCAGCAGTTTGAGTCAGAATTCCTACGAGCAGTACTTC
j_gene: TRBJ1-4; abundance: few; d_gene: TRBD1; v_gene: TRBV29-1; CDR3aa: CSVGQGREKLFF; CDR3nt: TGCAGCGTGGGACAGGGGCGAGAAAAACTGTTTTTT
j_gene: TRBJ1-2; abundance: .; d_gene: .; v_gene: TRBV20-1; CDR3aa: CSPAYGYTF; CDR3nt: TGCAGTCCGGCGTATGGCTACACCTTC
j_gene: TRBJ2-5; abundance: few; d_gene: .; v_gene: TRBV7-9; CDR3aa: CASSLGSGFLETQYF; CDR3nt: TGTGCCAGCAGCTTGGGTTCGGGGTTCCTGGAGACCCAGTACTTC
j_gene: TRBJ2-3; abundance: .; d_gene: TRBD2; v_gene: TRBV7-3; CDR3aa: CASSLRGSGGTDTQYF; CDR3nt: TGTGCCAGCAGCTTGCGGGGTAGCGGGGGAACAGATACGCAGTATTTT
j_gene: TRBJ1-1; abundance: many; d_gene: .; v_gene: TRBV10-3; CDR3aa: CAISARGLNTEAFF; CDR3nt: TGTGCCATCAGTGCAAGGGGGTTGAACACTGAAGCTTTCTTT
j_gene: TRBJ2-5; abundance: many; d_gene: .; v_gene: TRBV29-1; CDR3aa: CSVGETQYF; CDR3nt: TGCAGCGTTGGGGAGACCCAGTACTTC
j_gene: TRBJ1-4; abundance: few; d_gene: .; v_gene: TRBV7-2; CDR3aa: CASSLRYREKLFF; CDR3nt: TGTGCCAGCAGCCTCCGATACAGGGAAAAACTGTTTTTT
j_gene: TRBJ2-3; abundance: medium-sized; d_gene: TRBD1; v_gene: TRBV7-2; CDR3aa: CASSLGDRVYGTQYF; CDR3nt: TGTGCCAGCAGCTTAGGCGACAGGGTGTATGGTACGCAGTATTTT
j_gene: TRBJ2-1; abundance: few; d_gene: TRBD2; v_gene: TRBV20-1; CDR3aa: CSASGLAATPHEQFF; CDR3nt: TGCAGTGCTAGCGGACTAGCGGCAACTCCACATGAGCAGTTCTTC
j_gene: TRBJ1-5; abundance: many; d_gene: .; v_gene: TRBV28; CDR3aa: CASSLAGGPQHF; CDR3nt: TGTGCCAGCAGTTTAGCGGGTGGACCCCAGCATTTT
j_gene: TRBJ1-2; abundance: few; d_gene: .; v_gene: TRBV6-6; CDR3aa: CASSYVAGYGYTF; CDR3nt: TGTGCCAGCAGTTACGTTGCAGGATATGGCTACACCTTC
j_gene: TRBJ2-1; abundance: .; d_gene: .; v_gene: TRBV27; CDR3aa: CAVRDPSSPTYNEQFF; CDR3nt: TGTGCCGTCCGGGACCCCTCCTCTCCTACCTACAATGAGCAGTTCTTC
j_gene: TRBJ1-3; abundance: .; d_gene: TRBD1; v_gene: TRBV12-3/TRBV12-4; CDR3aa: CASSPNSGGSGNTIYF; CDR3nt: TGTGCCAGCAGCCCGAACTCAGGGGGATCTGGAAACACCATATATTTT
j_gene: TRBJ2-3; abundance: few; d_gene: .; v_gene: TRBV7-2; CDR3aa: CASSLSRGLVDTQYF; CDR3nt: TGTGCCAGCAGCTTATCACGGGGCCTCGTAGATACGCAGTATTTT
j_gene: TRBJ2-5; abundance: medium-sized; d_gene: .; v_gene: TRBV7-9; CDR3aa: CASSFSGNQETQYF; CDR3nt: TGTGCCAGCAGCTTCAGTGGAAACCAAGAGACCCAGTACTTC
j_gene: TRBJ2-3; abundance: .; d_gene: .; v_gene: TRBV27; CDR3aa: CASSSGLSDTQYF; CDR3nt: TGTGCCAGCAGTTCGGGACTTTCAGATACGCAGTATTTT
j_gene: TRBJ2-2; abundance: .; d_gene: TRBD2; v_gene: TRBV6-2/TRBV6-3; CDR3aa: CASSRWTASGRTGELFF; CDR3nt: TGTGCCAGCAGTCGTTGGACGGCTAGCGGGAGGACCGGGGAGCTGTTTTTT
j_gene: TRBJ2-7; abundance: many; d_gene: .; v_gene: TRBV4-3; CDR3aa: CASSQVSGASYEQYF; CDR3nt: TGCGCCAGCAGCCAAGTATCCGGGGCTTCCTACGAGCAGTACTTC
j_gene: TRBJ1-6; abundance: .; d_gene: TRBD1; v_gene: TRBV20-1; CDR3aa: CSARATLRTGRDSPLHF; CDR3nt: TGCAGTGCTAGAGCTACCCTTAGGACAGGGAGGGATTCACCCCTCCACTTT
j_gene: TRBJ1-2; abundance: .; d_gene: TRBD1; v_gene: TRBV7-2; CDR3aa: CASSSTGPYGYTF; CDR3nt: TGTGCCAGCAGTTCGACAGGGCCCTATGGCTACACCTTC
j_gene: TRBJ1-1; abundance: .; d_gene: TRBD1; v_gene: TRBV2; CDR3aa: CASFRTGPNTEAFF; CDR3nt: TGTGCCAGCTTCCGGACAGGGCCGAACACTGAAGCTTTCTTT
j_gene: TRBJ1-4; abundance: .; d_gene: .; v_gene: TRBV20-1; CDR3aa: CSAGGTGNEKLFF; CDR3nt: TGCAGTGCCGGTGGGACTGGGAATGAAAAACTGTTTTTT
j_gene: TRBJ2-3; abundance: few; d_gene: TRBD2; v_gene: TRBV29-1; CDR3aa: CSASSGNLPSTDTQYF; CDR3nt: TGCAGCGCCTCTAGCGGGAACTTACCTAGCACAGATACGCAGTATTTT